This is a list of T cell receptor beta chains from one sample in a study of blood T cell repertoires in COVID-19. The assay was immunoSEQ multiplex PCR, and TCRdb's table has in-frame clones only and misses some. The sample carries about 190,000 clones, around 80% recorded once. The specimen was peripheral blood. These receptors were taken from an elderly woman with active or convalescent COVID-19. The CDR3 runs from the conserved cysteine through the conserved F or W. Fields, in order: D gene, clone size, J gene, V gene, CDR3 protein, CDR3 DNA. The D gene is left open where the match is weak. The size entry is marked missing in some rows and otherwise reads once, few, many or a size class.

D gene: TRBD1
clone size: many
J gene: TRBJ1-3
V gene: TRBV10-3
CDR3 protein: CAISEKGTVSGNTIYF
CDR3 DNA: TGTGCCATCAGTGAGAAGGGGACAGTCTCTGGAAACACCATATATTTT

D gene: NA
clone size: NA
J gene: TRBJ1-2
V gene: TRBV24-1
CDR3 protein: CATSDFRGTGYGYTF
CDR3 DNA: TGTGCCACCAGTGATTTTCGGGGGACTGGGTATGGCTACACCTTC

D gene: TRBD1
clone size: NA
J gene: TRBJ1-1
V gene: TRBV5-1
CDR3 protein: CASSLRAGGVPEAFF
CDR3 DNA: TGCGCCAGCAGCTTAAGGGCAGGGGGAGTGCCTGAAGCTTTCTTT

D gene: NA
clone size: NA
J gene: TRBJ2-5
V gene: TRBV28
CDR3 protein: CASSSGAGDWETQYF
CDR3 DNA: TGTGCCAGCAGTTCAGGGGCAGGGGATTGGGAGACCCAGTACTTC

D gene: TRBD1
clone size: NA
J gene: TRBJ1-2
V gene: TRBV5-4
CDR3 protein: CASNSDRGMGGYTF
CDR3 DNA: TGTGCCAGCAATTCGGACAGGGGGATGGGTGGCTACACCTTC

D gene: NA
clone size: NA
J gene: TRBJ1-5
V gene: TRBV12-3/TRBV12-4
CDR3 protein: CASSLVVGEAQHF
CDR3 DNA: TGTGCCAGCAGTTTAGTTGTGGGAGAGGCCCAGCATTTT

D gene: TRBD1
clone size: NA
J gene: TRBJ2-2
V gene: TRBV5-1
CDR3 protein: CASSPAGTGDTGELFF
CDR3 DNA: TGCGCCAGCAGCCCGGCCGGGACAGGGGACACCGGGGAGCTGTTTTTT

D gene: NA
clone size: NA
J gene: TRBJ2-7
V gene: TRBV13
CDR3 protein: CASSFGAEAYEQYF
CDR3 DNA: TGTGCCAGCAGCTTCGGAGCGGAGGCCTACGAGCAGTACTTC

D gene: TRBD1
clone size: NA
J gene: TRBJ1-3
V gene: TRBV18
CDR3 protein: CASSPGTATGNTIYF
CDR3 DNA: TGTGCCAGCTCACCAGGGACAGCTACTGGAAACACCATATATTTT

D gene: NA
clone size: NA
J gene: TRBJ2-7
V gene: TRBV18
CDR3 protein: CASFVGGGAGVYEQYF
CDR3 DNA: TGTGCCAGCTTCGTAGGGGGGGGAGCTGGTGTCTACGAGCAGTACTTC

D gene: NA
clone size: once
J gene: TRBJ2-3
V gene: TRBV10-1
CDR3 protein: CASSAGRGADTQYF
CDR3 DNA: TGCGCCAGCAGTGCGGGCAGGGGCGCAGATACGCAGTATTTT

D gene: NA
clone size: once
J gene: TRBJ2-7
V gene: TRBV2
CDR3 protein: CASSVAGWNEQYF
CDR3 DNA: TGTGCCAGCAGTGTTGCGGGTTGGAACGAGCAGTACTTC

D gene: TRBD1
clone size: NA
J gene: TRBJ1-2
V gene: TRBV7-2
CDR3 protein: CASSPTGRDGYTF
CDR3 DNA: TGTGCCAGCAGCCCGACAGGGCGTGATGGCTACACCTTC

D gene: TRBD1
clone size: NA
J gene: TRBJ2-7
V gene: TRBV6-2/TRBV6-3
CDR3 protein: CASSYAGTGVWKNEQYF
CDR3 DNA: TGTGCCAGCAGTTACGCCGGGACAGGGGTGTGGAAGAACGAGCAGTACTTC

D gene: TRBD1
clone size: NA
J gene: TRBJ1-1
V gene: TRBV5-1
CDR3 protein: CASSPGQGTTEAFF
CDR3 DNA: TGCGCCAGCAGCCCAGGACAGGGGACCACTGAAGCTTTCTTT

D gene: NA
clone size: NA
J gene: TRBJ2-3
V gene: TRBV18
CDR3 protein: CASSLDRSTDTQYF
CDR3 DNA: TGTGCCAGCTCACTCGACAGAAGCACAGATACGCAGTATTTT

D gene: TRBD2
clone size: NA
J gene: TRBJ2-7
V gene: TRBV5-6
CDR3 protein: CASSPREGSFWEQYF
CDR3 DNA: TGTGCCAGCAGCCCTCGGGAGGGAAGCTTTTGGGAGCAGTACTTC

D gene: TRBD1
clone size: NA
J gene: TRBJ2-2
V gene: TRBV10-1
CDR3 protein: CASSPRPGTANTGELFF
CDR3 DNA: TGCGCCAGCAGCCCCCGACCCGGGACAGCGAACACCGGGGAGCTGTTTTTT

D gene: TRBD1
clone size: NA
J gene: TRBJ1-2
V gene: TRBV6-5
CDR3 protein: CASRDRDIYYGYTF
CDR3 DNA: TGTGCCAGCAGAGACAGGGACATTTACTATGGCTACACCTTC

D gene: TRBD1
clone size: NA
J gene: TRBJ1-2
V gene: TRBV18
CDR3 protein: CASSPFGPGQGFYGYTF
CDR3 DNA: TGTGCCAGCTCACCTTTCGGCCCGGGACAGGGGTTCTATGGCTACACCTTC

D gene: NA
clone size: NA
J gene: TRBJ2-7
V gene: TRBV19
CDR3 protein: CASSIGLLTYEQYF
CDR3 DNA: TGTGCCAGTAGTATAGGACTACTCACCTACGAGCAGTACTTC

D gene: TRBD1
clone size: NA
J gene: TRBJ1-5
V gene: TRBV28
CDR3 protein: CASSPGQGGRSNQPQHF
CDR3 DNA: TGTGCCAGCAGTCCCGGACAGGGTGGGAGAAGCAATCAGCCCCAACATTTT

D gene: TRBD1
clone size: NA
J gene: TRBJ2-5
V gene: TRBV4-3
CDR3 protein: CASSQEETGEETQYF
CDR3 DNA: TGCGCCAGCAGCCAAGAGGAGACAGGGGAAGAGACCCAGTACTTC

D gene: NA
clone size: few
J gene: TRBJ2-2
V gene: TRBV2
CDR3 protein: CASSILYPGELFF
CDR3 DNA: TGTGCCAGCAGTATTCTCTACCCCGGGGAGCTGTTTTTT

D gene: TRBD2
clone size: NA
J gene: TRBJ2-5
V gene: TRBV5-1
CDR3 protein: CASSLAGSGTIRTQYF
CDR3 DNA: TGCGCCAGCAGCTTGGCTGGTAGCGGGACGATTAGGACCCAGTACTTC

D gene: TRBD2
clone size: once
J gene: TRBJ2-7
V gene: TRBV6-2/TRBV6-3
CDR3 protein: CASSYLSGGAYEQYF
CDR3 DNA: TGTGCCAGCAGTTACCTTAGCGGGGGGGCCTACGAGCAGTACTTC

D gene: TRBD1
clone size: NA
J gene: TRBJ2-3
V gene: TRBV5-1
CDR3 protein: CASSTGQGPDTQYF
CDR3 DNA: TGCGCCAGCAGCACCGGACAGGGCCCCGATACGCAGTATTTT

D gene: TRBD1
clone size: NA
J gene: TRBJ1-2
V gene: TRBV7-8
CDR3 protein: CASSSGTDYGYTF
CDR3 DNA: TGTGCCAGCAGCTCCGGGACAGACTATGGCTACACCTTC

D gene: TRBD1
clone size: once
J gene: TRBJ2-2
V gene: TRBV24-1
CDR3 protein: CATRPDRPTGELFF
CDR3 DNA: TGTGCCACCAGGCCGGACAGGCCCACCGGGGAGCTGTTTTTT

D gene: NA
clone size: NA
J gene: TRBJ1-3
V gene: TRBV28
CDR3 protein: CASSLEARGGNTIYF
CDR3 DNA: TGTGCCAGCAGTTTGGAAGCCAGAGGTGGAAACACCATATATTTT

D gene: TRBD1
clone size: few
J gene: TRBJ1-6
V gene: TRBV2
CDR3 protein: CASKGRGDSPLHF
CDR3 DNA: TGTGCCAGCAAAGGCAGGGGGGATTCACCCCTCCACTTT

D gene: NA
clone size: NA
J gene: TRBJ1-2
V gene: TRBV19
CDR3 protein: CAIKNRASYGYTF
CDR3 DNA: TGTGCCATCAAAAACAGGGCGAGCTATGGCTACACCTTC

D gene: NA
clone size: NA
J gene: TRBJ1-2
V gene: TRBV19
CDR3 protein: CASRSRVYGYTF
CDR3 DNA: TGTGCCAGTAGATCCAGGGTCTATGGCTACACCTTC

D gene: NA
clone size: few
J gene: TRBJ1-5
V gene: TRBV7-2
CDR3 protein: CASSSQGYQPQHF
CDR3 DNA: TGTGCCAGCAGTTCCCAGGGGTACCAGCCCCAGCATTTT

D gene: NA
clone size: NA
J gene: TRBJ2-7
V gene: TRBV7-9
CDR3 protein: CASSFSRRGSSYEQYF
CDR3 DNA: TGTGCCAGCAGCTTCTCCCGCAGGGGAAGCTCCTACGAGCAGTACTTC

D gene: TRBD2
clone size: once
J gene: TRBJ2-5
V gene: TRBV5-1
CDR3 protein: CASSLSPSGQETQYF
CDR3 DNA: TGCGCCAGCAGCTTGTCTCCTAGCGGGCAAGAGACCCAGTACTTC

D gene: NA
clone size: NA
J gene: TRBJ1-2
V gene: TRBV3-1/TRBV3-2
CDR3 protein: CASSQQNRVLRSGYTF
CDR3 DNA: TGTGCCAGCAGCCAACAAAACAGGGTACTCCGCTCTGGCTACACCTTC

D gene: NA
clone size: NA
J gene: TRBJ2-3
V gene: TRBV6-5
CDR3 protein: CASTNTDTQYF
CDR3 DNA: TGTGCCAGCACTAACACAGATACGCAGTATTTT

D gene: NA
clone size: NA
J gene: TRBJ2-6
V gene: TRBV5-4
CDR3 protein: CASSSTGANVLTF
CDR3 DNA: TGTGCCAGCAGCTCCACTGGGGCCAACGTCCTGACTTTC